A selection of T cell receptor beta chains follows, all from one sample in a study of OX40 agonist ivuxolimab in advanced cancers. Profiled with immunoSEQ multiplex PCR; TCRdb holds only in-frame clones, not every one. The table shows more than 50,000 clones, with around 80% occurring only once. The sequences come from CD4+ or CD8+ T cells sorted from blood, collected in a trial of the OX40 agonist ivuxolimab. These receptors were obtained from an adult with an advanced solid tumor such as melanoma, head and neck, liver or kidney cancer. CDR3s include the opening cysteine and the closing phenylalanine or tryptophan. Each record gives: V gene, D gene, J gene, clone size, CDR3 protein, CDR3 DNA. The D gene is left open where the match is weak. Clone size is given for some rows only: seen once, a few or many times, or a class if the clone is expanded.

v_call: TRBV6-5
d_call: .
j_call: TRBJ1-2
clone_size: .
cdr3_aa: CASRVRRAYGYTF
cdr3_nt: TGTGCCAGCAGGGTCCGGCGGGCGTATGGCTACACCTTC

v_call: TRBV7-9
d_call: .
j_call: TRBJ1-1
clone_size: .
cdr3_aa: CASSLGGANTEAFF
cdr3_nt: TGTGCCAGCAGCTTAGGGGGGGCAAACACTGAAGCTTTCTTT

v_call: TRBV28
d_call: .
j_call: TRBJ1-1
clone_size: .
cdr3_aa: CASSYSRGNTEAFF
cdr3_nt: TGTGCCAGCAGTTACAGCAGGGGGAACACTGAAGCTTTCTTT

v_call: TRBV15
d_call: TRBD1
j_call: TRBJ2-7
clone_size: .
cdr3_aa: CATSRMNPGTASYEQYF
cdr3_nt: TGTGCCACCAGCAGGATGAACCCCGGGACAGCCTCCTACGAGCAGTACTTC

v_call: TRBV5-5
d_call: .
j_call: TRBJ1-5
clone_size: .
cdr3_aa: CASGSLGLLNQPQHF
cdr3_nt: TGTGCCAGCGGATCCCTAGGACTCTTAAATCAGCCCCAGCATTTT

v_call: TRBV11-2
d_call: TRBD1
j_call: TRBJ1-6
clone_size: .
cdr3_aa: CASSYGTGASSGSPLHF
cdr3_nt: TGTGCCAGCAGCTACGGGACAGGGGCCTCTTCAGGCTCACCCCTCCACTTT

v_call: TRBV10-1
d_call: .
j_call: TRBJ2-2
clone_size: .
cdr3_aa: CAKHHRGGGSSNTGELFF
cdr3_nt: TGCGCCAAACATCACAGGGGTGGAGGGAGTTCGAACACCGGGGAGCTGTTTTTT

v_call: TRBV15
d_call: TRBD1
j_call: TRBJ1-2
clone_size: .
cdr3_aa: CATSTWDRGRGGYTF
cdr3_nt: TGTGCCACCAGCACCTGGGACAGGGGAAGAGGTGGCTACACCTTC

v_call: TRBV7-2
d_call: .
j_call: TRBJ1-5
clone_size: .
cdr3_aa: CASSLGAGNQPQHF
cdr3_nt: TGTGCCAGCAGCTTAGGTGCGGGAAATCAGCCCCAGCATTTT

v_call: TRBV11-2
d_call: TRBD1
j_call: TRBJ1-1
clone_size: .
cdr3_aa: CASRSNRGYDTEAFF
cdr3_nt: TGTGCCAGCAGATCGAACAGGGGATACGACACTGAAGCTTTCTTT

v_call: TRBV5-4
d_call: .
j_call: TRBJ1-1
clone_size: .
cdr3_aa: CASSRGGGGMNTEAFF
cdr3_nt: TGTGCCAGCAGCCGAGGGGGGGGAGGGATGAACACTGAAGCTTTCTTT

v_call: TRBV9
d_call: .
j_call: TRBJ2-1
clone_size: .
cdr3_aa: CASSPHSDRVPYNEQFF
cdr3_nt: TGTGCCAGCAGCCCACATAGTGACAGAGTACCCTACAATGAGCAGTTCTTC

v_call: TRBV2
d_call: .
j_call: TRBJ1-6
clone_size: .
cdr3_aa: CASSEGRPRSPLHF
cdr3_nt: TGTGCCAGCAGTGAGGGCAGGCCTCGTTCACCCCTCCACTTT

v_call: TRBV27
d_call: .
j_call: TRBJ1-5
clone_size: .
cdr3_aa: CASSVNRENQPQHF
cdr3_nt: TGTGCCAGCAGTGTTAACAGGGAGAATCAGCCCCAGCATTTT

v_call: TRBV4-3
d_call: TRBD1
j_call: TRBJ1-6
clone_size: .
cdr3_aa: CASSQGDRGGSYNSPLHF
cdr3_nt: TGCGCCAGCAGCCAGGGAGACAGGGGAGGGTCCTATAATTCACCCCTCCACTTT

v_call: TRBV19
d_call: TRBD1
j_call: TRBJ1-6
clone_size: few
cdr3_aa: CASSQQGWASPLHF
cdr3_nt: TGTGCCAGTAGTCAACAGGGGTGGGCTTCACCCCTCCACTTT

v_call: TRBV9
d_call: .
j_call: TRBJ1-2
clone_size: .
cdr3_aa: CASSVAVQGLDGYTF
cdr3_nt: TGTGCCAGCAGCGTAGCGGTTCAAGGTCTCGATGGCTACACCTTC

v_call: TRBV29-1
d_call: TRBD1
j_call: TRBJ2-5
clone_size: .
cdr3_aa: CSAKTAGTGGAGTQYF
cdr3_nt: TGCAGCGCCAAAACTGCCGGGACAGGGGGGGCCGGGACCCAGTACTTC

v_call: TRBV19
d_call: TRBD1
j_call: TRBJ1-2
clone_size: .
cdr3_aa: CASSVGDRGGYGYTF
cdr3_nt: TGTGCCAGTAGTGTTGGGGACAGGGGAGGCTATGGCTACACCTTC

v_call: TRBV19
d_call: .
j_call: TRBJ2-4
clone_size: .
cdr3_aa: CASSEGPAKNIQYF
cdr3_nt: TGTGCCAGTAGTGAGGGTCCTGCCAAAAACATTCAGTACTTC

v_call: TRBV9
d_call: .
j_call: TRBJ2-3
clone_size: .
cdr3_aa: CASSVERGDTQYF
cdr3_nt: TGTGCCAGCAGCGTAGAACGTGGGGATACGCAGTATTTT

v_call: TRBV7-8
d_call: .
j_call: TRBJ2-5
clone_size: .
cdr3_aa: CASSLGGSHGAQETQYF
cdr3_nt: TGTGCCAGCAGCTTAGGGGGGAGTCACGGAGCCCAAGAGACCCAGTACTTC

v_call: TRBV1
d_call: .
j_call: TRBJ2-3
clone_size: .
cdr3_aa: CTSSSGTGLGTDTQYF
cdr3_nt: TGCACCAGCAGCTCCGGGACTGGGCTTGGGACAGATACGCAGTATTTT

v_call: TRBV19
d_call: TRBD1
j_call: TRBJ1-2
clone_size: .
cdr3_aa: CASSMTDRMVGYTF
cdr3_nt: TGTGCCAGTAGTATGACGGACAGGATGGTTGGCTACACCTTC

v_call: TRBV7-6
d_call: TRBD1
j_call: TRBJ2-1
clone_size: .
cdr3_aa: CASSRTGQSNNEQFF
cdr3_nt: TGTGCCAGCAGCCGGACAGGCCAAAGCAACAATGAGCAGTTCTTC

v_call: TRBV28
d_call: .
j_call: TRBJ2-5
clone_size: .
cdr3_aa: CASGDSTQYF
cdr3_nt: TGTGCCAGCGGTGACTCGACCCAGTACTTC

v_call: TRBV10-3
d_call: .
j_call: TRBJ1-2
clone_size: .
cdr3_aa: CAISEYRDTGSYTF
cdr3_nt: TGTGCCATCAGTGAGTATCGGGACACCGGGAGCTACACCTTC

v_call: TRBV7-2
d_call: .
j_call: TRBJ1-3
clone_size: .
cdr3_aa: CASRGGDVGNTIYF
cdr3_nt: TGTGCCAGCAGGGGGGGGGATGTTGGAAACACCATATATTTT

v_call: TRBV5-5
d_call: TRBD1
j_call: TRBJ1-1
clone_size: .
cdr3_aa: CASSLYQGAPEAFF
cdr3_nt: TGTGCCAGCAGCTTGTATCAGGGGGCGCCTGAAGCTTTCTTT

v_call: TRBV9
d_call: .
j_call: TRBJ1-5
clone_size: once
cdr3_aa: CASSVGQGYQPQHF
cdr3_nt: TGTGCCAGCAGCGTAGGGCAGGGCTATCAGCCCCAGCATTTT

v_call: TRBV28
d_call: TRBD1
j_call: TRBJ1-5
clone_size: .
cdr3_aa: CASSPWDGQGNQPQHF
cdr3_nt: TGTGCCAGCAGTCCGTGGGACGGACAGGGTAATCAGCCCCAGCATTTT

v_call: TRBV11-2
d_call: .
j_call: TRBJ2-7
clone_size: .
cdr3_aa: CASSPIFRRSQGPYEQYF
cdr3_nt: TGTGCCAGCAGCCCAATTTTCCGGCGATCCCAAGGGCCCTACGAGCAGTACTTC

v_call: TRBV18
d_call: .
j_call: TRBJ2-7
clone_size: once
cdr3_aa: CASSGGTLSYEQYF
cdr3_nt: TGTGCCAGCTCGGGCGGCACCCTTTCCTACGAGCAGTACTTC

v_call: TRBV19
d_call: .
j_call: TRBJ1-1
clone_size: .
cdr3_aa: CASSTHRVRNTEAFF
cdr3_nt: TGTGCCAGTAGTACCCACAGGGTCAGGAACACTGAAGCTTTCTTT

v_call: TRBV5-5
d_call: .
j_call: TRBJ2-7
clone_size: .
cdr3_aa: CASSLGGLGSYEQYF
cdr3_nt: TGTGCCAGCAGCTTGGGGGGACTTGGATCCTACGAGCAGTACTTC

v_call: TRBV6-5
d_call: .
j_call: TRBJ1-2
clone_size: .
cdr3_aa: CASSKGRTTNYGYTF
cdr3_nt: TGTGCCAGCAGTAAGGGGAGGACAACTAACTATGGCTACACCTTC

v_call: TRBV19
d_call: .
j_call: TRBJ2-7
clone_size: .
cdr3_aa: CASSDRRQVFYEQYF
cdr3_nt: TGTGCCAGTAGTGACCGGCGACAGGTCTTCTACGAGCAGTACTTC

v_call: TRBV4-1
d_call: TRBD1
j_call: TRBJ1-1
clone_size: .
cdr3_aa: CASSQTLTGEVTNTEAFF
cdr3_nt: TGCGCCAGCAGCCAAACTCTGACAGGGGAGGTGACGAACACTGAAGCTTTCTTT

v_call: TRBV19
d_call: .
j_call: TRBJ2-4
clone_size: .
cdr3_aa: CASSTDGAKNIQYF
cdr3_nt: TGTGCCAGTAGCACGGATGGGGCCAAAAACATTCAGTACTTC

v_call: TRBV5-4
d_call: TRBD2
j_call: TRBJ2-2
clone_size: .
cdr3_aa: CASSLRGGPNTGELFF
cdr3_nt: TGTGCCAGCAGCTTGCGGGGGGGGCCTAACACCGGGGAGCTGTTTTTT